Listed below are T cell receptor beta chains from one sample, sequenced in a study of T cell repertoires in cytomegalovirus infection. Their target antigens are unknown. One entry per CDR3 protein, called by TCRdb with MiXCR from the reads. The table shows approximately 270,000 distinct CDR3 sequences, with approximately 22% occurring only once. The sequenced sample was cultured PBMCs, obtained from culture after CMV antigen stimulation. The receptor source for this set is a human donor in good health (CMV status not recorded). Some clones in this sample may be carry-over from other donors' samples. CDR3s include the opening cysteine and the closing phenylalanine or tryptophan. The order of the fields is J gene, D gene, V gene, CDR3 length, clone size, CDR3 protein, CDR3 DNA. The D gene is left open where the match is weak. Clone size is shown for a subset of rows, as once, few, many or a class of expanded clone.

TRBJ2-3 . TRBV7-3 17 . CASSGGVGTIDGDTQYF TGTGCCAGCAGTGGAGGGGTTGGCACCATTGACGGGGATACGCAGTATTTT
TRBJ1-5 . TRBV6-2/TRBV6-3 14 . CASSYLRVNQPQHF TGTGCCAGCAGTTACTTGCGGGTCAATCAGCCCCAGCATTTT
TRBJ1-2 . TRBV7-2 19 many CASSRSLGGLSSPGYGYTF TGTGCCAGCAGCCGATCCCTGGGGGGGCTAAGCTCTCCTGGCTATGGCTACACCTTC
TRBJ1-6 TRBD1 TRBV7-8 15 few CASSLTGTGSSPLHF TGTGCCAGCAGCTTAACCGGGACAGGGTCTTCACCCCTCCACTTT
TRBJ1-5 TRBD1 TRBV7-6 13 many CASSSDRDQPQHF TGTGCCAGCAGCTCAGACAGGGATCAGCCCCAGCATTTT
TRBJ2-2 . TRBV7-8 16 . CASSSGVRVGTGELFF TGTGCCAGCAGCTCTGGGGTCCGTGTGGGCACCGGGGAGCTGTTTTTT
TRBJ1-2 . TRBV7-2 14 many CASTSLGGSYGYTF TGTGCCAGCACCTCCCTCGGGGGCAGCTATGGCTACACCTTC
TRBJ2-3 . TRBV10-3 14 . CAISQSRESDTQYF TGTGCCATCAGTCAATCGCGGGAATCAGATACGCAGTATTTT
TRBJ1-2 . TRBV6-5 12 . CASSLGTASYTF TGTGCCAGCAGTCTGGGGACGGCCTCCTACACCTTC
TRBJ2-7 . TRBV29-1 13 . CSVGRDKVYEQYF TGCAGCGTTGGGCGGGACAAAGTTTACGAGCAGTACTTC
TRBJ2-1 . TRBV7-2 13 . CASSFGPTNEQFF TGTGCCAGCAGCTTCGGACCCACTAATGAGCAGTTCTTC
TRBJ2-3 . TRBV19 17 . CASSIIFPDSDTDTQYF TGTGCCAGTAGTATAATTTTTCCGGATAGCGACACAGATACGCAGTATTTT
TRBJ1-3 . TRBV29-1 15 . CSVETQGRGGNTIYF TGCAGCGTTGAAACTCAGGGACGGGGAGGAAACACCATATATTTT
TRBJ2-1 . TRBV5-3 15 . CASSLWRGRDNEQFF TGTGCCAGCAGCTTGTGGCGGGGTAGAGACAATGAGCAGTTCTTC
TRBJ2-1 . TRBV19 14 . CASTPGAGVNEQFF TGTGCCAGTACCCCTGGCGCGGGCGTCAATGAGCAGTTCTTC
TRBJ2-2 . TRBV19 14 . CASSVGLGTGELFF TGTGCCAGTAGTGTGGGGTTGGGCACCGGGGAGCTGTTTTTT
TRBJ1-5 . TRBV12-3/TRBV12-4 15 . CASSLTGDSNQPQHF TGTGCCAGCAGTTTGACGGGGGATAGCAATCAGCCCCAGCATTTT
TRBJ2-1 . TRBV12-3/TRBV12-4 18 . CASSLVARGLAAYNEQFF TGTGCCAGCAGTTTAGTGGCCCGGGGGCTAGCGGCCTACAATGAGCAGTTCTTC
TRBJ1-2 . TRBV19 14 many CASTSQGMDYGYTF TGTGCCAGTACCTCACAGGGAATGGACTATGGCTACACCTTC
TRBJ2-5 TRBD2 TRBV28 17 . CASRGLAGGPDQETQYF TGTGCCAGCCGGGGACTAGCGGGAGGCCCAGACCAAGAGACCCAGTACTTC
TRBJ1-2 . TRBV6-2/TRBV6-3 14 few CASRSADRAYGYTF TGTGCCAGCAGGTCCGCTGACAGAGCCTATGGCTACACCTTC
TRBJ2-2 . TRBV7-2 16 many CASSLEPAVNTGELFF TGTGCCAGCAGCTTAGAACCAGCGGTGAACACCGGGGAGCTGTTTTTT
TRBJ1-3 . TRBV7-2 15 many CASSYDASSGNTIYF TGTGCCAGCAGCTACGACGCGAGCTCTGGAAACACCATATATTTT
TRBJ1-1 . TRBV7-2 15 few CASSPTVVNWAEAFF TGTGCCAGCAGCCCCACAGTAGTCAATTGGGCTGAAGCTTTCTTT
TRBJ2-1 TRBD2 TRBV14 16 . CASSRGSGLAANEQFF TGTGCCAGCAGCCGTGGATCGGGACTAGCGGCGAATGAGCAGTTCTTC
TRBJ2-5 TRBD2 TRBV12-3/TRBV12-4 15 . CASSVAGVGLETQYF TGTGCCAGCAGTGTAGCGGGGGTGGGACTGGAGACCCAGTACTTC
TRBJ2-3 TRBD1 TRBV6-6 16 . CASAEGTGPSTDTQYF TGTGCCAGCGCGGAGGGGACAGGCCCTAGCACAGATACGCAGTATTTT
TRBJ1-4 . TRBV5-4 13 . CASSTALNEKLFF TGTGCCAGCAGTACCGCCTTAAATGAAAAACTGTTTTTT
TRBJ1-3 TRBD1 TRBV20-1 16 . CSARDLLGTGGNTIYF TGCAGTGCTAGAGATCTTCTGGGGACAGGGGGAAACACCATATATTTT
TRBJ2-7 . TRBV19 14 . CASSTASSSYEQYF TGTGCCAGTAGTACGGCTTCCTCGAGCTACGAGCAGTACTTC
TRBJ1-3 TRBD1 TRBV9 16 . CASSYRTGITGNTIYF TGTGCCAGCAGCTACCGGACAGGGATAACTGGAAACACCATATATTTT
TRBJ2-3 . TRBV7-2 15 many CASSWSSSHADTQYF TGTGCCAGCAGCTGGTCTAGTTCCCACGCAGATACGCAGTATTTT
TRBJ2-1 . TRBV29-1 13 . CSVVSGQLGEQFF TGCAGCGTTGTAAGCGGGCAACTCGGGGAGCAGTTCTTC
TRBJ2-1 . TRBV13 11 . CASSLADEQFF TGTGCCAGCAGCTTAGCGGATGAGCAGTTCTTC
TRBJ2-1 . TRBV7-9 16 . CASSGSGVSSYNEQFF TGTGCCAGCAGCGGTAGCGGAGTGAGCTCCTACAATGAGCAGTTCTTC
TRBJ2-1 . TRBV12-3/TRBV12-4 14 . CASSLIQWRNEQFF TGTGCCAGCAGTTTAATACAGTGGAGGAATGAGCAGTTCTTC
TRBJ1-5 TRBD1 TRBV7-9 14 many CASSAGQLNQPQHF TGTGCCAGCAGCGCGGGACAGCTCAATCAGCCCCAGCATTTT
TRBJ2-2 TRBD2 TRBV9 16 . CASSVGLAGDTGELFF TGTGCCAGCAGCGTAGGGTTAGCGGGAGACACCGGGGAGCTGTTTTTT
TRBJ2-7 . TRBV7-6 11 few CASSAHYEQYF TGTGCCAGCAGCGCCCACTACGAGCAGTACTTC
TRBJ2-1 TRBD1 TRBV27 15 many CASSPTGGTYNEQFF TGTGCCAGCTCCCCGACAGGGGGCACCTACAATGAGCAGTTCTTC
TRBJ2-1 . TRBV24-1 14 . CATSDPSGVFEQFF TGTGCCACCAGTGATCCCTCCGGGGTTTTTGAGCAGTTCTTC
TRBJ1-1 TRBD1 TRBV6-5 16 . CASSSRDRMVNTEAFF TGTGCCAGCAGTAGTCGGGACAGAATGGTGAACACTGAAGCTTTCTTT
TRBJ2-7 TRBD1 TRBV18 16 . CASSLGIQGVTYEQYF TGTGCCAGCTCTCTTGGGATTCAGGGGGTCACCTACGAGCAGTACTTC
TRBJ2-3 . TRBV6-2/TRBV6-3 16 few CASSSFLAYSTDTQYF TGTGCCAGCAGTTCCTTCTTAGCGTATAGCACAGATACGCAGTATTTT
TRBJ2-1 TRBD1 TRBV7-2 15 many CASSLGTGAPWEQFF TGTGCCAGCAGCTTGGGAACAGGGGCCCCCTGGGAGCAGTTCTTC
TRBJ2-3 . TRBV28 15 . CASSFVGGKADTQYF TGTGCCAGCAGTTTTGTCGGGGGCAAAGCAGATACGCAGTATTTT
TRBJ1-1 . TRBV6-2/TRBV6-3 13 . CASSYADKIEAFF TGTGCCAGCAGTTACGCCGATAAGATTGAAGCTTTCTTT
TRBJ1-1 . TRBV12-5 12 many CASGLRGTEAFF TGTGCTAGTGGTTTGCGTGGCACTGAAGCTTTCTTT
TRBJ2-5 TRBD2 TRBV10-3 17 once CAISGGPSGRIGETQYF TGTGCCATCAGCGGAGGGCCTAGCGGGAGAATTGGAGAGACCCAGTACTTC
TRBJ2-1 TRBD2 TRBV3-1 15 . CASSQRAGAKDEQFF TGTGCCAGCAGCCAACGAGCGGGAGCTAAAGATGAGCAGTTCTTC
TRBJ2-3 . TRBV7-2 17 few CASSLEPGLIGTDTQYF TGTGCCAGCAGCTTAGAGCCTGGACTGATCGGCACAGATACGCAGTATTTT
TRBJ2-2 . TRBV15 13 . CATSLGYTGELFF TGTGCCACCAGCCTGGGTTATACCGGGGAGCTGTTTTTT
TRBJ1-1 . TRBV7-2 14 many CASSQIRVGTEAFF TGTGCCAGCAGCCAGATCAGGGTAGGCACTGAAGCTTTCTTT
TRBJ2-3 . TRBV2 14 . CASLRRDRADTQYF TGTGCCAGCCTGAGGCGGGATAGGGCAGATACGCAGTATTTT
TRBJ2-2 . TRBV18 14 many CASSTGADTGELFF TGTGCCAGCTCAACGGGAGCGGACACCGGGGAGCTGTTTTTT
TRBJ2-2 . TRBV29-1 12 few CSVVGNTGELFF TGCAGCGTTGTCGGGAACACCGGGGAGCTGTTTTTT
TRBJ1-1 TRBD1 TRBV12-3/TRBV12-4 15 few CASSWTGQGETEAFF TGTGCCAGCAGTTGGACGGGACAGGGCGAAACTGAAGCTTTCTTT
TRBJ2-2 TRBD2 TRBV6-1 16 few CASVGVTSGFTGELFF TGTGCCAGTGTGGGAGTAACTAGCGGGTTCACCGGGGAGCTGTTTTTT